These 29 T cell receptor beta chains were all obtained from the same sample, sequenced in a study of CD8+CD57+ T cells in acquired aplastic anemia. Genomic DNA served as template for TCR beta VDJ and CDR3 profiling. Using its own MiXCR run on the reads, TCRdb lists one record per CDR3 protein. The sample includes more than 100,000 distinct CDR3 sequences, 40% to 45% of them seen just once. Sequencing was carried out using sorted CD4+, CD8+, or CD8+CD57+ T cells (not recorded which) from PBMCs. Every receptor here comes from a human donor in good health, serving as a control.

This chain connects TRBV15 to TRBJ2-5, with D possibly TRBD2 on 5 matching bases. The better agreement between TRBJ2-1 and the DNA end casts doubt on the J call. CDR3 length: 16 residues. Germline V CDR1 and CDR2: LNHNV, YYDKDF (reference sequence). The CDR3 loop reads CATSRDVGPRRSEQFF. CDR3 nucleotides: TGTGCCACCAGCAGAGATGTGGGTCCTAGGAGGAGTGAGCAGTTCTTC.

This clonotype was counted only a few times. As the CDR3 is not closed by the conserved phenylalanine or tryptophan, this likely results from a read error. CDR3 sequence reads: CASSGTSGGAYEQYL. The CDR3 DNA sequence: TGTGCCAGCAGCGGGACTAGCGGGGGGGCATACGAGCAGTACCTC. The chain recombines TRBV9 with TRBJ2-7, with 15 bases that match TRBD2. The CDR3 is 15 amino acids. After removal of 3 bases from V and 4 bases from J, the junction contained 2 bases not matched to a gene. Germline values: CDR1 SGDLS, CDR2 YYNGEE.

The chain combines TRBV6-5 with TRBJ2-3, with 14 bases fitting TRBD2. Germline CDR1 MNHEY, CDR2 SVGAGI. The CDR3 is made up of 20 amino acids. J lost 2 bases, V lost 6 bases, and 16 bases had no gene match. The DNA of the CDR3 is TGTGCCAGCAGCCACTCGACTAGCGGGAGGGCTAAAAAGTACACAGATACGCAGTATTTT. Protein product: CASSHSTSGRAKKYTDTQYF.

This clonotype was seen at least ten times. The rearrangement links TRBV19 to TRBJ2-1, with D perhaps TRBD1 or TRBD2 (6 bases each). Germline V gives CDR1 LNHDA, CDR2 SQIVND (reference sequence). The CDR3 is made up of 14 amino acids. With 2 bases removed from V and 2 bases from J, the gap between germline ends came to 7 bases. The CDR3 here is CASSIRGAYNEQFF. The CDR3, as DNA: TGTGCCAGTAGTATAAGGGGGGCCTACAATGAGCAGTTCTTC.

The table lists this clonotype with many counts. The rearrangement uses TRBV30 and TRBJ2-3; D is unresolved. CDR1 and CDR2 from the germline V gene are GTSNPN and SVGIG (reference sequence). V was trimmed by 0 bases and J by 4 bases, leaving 8 bases between them. The CDR3 extends over 13 amino acids. CDR3 residues: CAWSVASADTQYF. In DNA form, the CDR3 reads TGTGCCTGGAGTGTTGCCTCGGCAGATACGCAGTATTTT.

In this sample, this clonotype turned up many times. The gene calls are TRBV19 and TRBJ2-6; 7 bases line up with TRBD2. Germline values: CDR1 LNHDA, CDR2 SQIVND (reference sequence). J lost 1 base, V lost 5 bases, and 5 bases had no gene match. The CDR3 sequence is 16 residues long. This chain's CDR3 is CASSPRGDSGANVLTF. CDR3 sequence (DNA): TGTGCCAGTAGTCCCCGGGGGGATTCTGGGGCCAACGTCCTGACTTTC.

This clonotype was counted at least ten times. The chain joins TRBV5-1 to TRBJ2-3; 7 positions match TRBD1. The CDR3 loop spans 12 amino acids. V lost 4 bases and J lost 6; bases outside the gene matches: 2. CDR1 and CDR2 (germline): SGHRS, YFSETQ. CDR3 coding DNA: TGCGCCAGCAGCCTCAGGGGGGATACGCAGTATTTT. The encoded protein is CASSLRGDTQYF.

This clonotype has ten or more counts. The genes are TRBV9 and TRBJ1-6, with 7 bases that match TRBD1. The CDR3 length is 16 residues. V shed 4 bases, J shed 2 bases, and the junction held 6 bases outside the gene matches. Germline CDR1 is SGDLS and CDR2 is YYNGEE. CDR3 DNA sequence: TGTGCCAGCAGCCCTGGGGACAGCACCTATAATTCACCCCTCCACTTT. This sequence encodes CASSPGDSTYNSPLHF.

This clonotype showed up many times. This rearrangement joins TRBV19 to TRBJ2-3, with 9 bases identical to TRBD1. With 6 bases clipped from V and 4 bases from J, the junction kept 11 bases outside the gene matches. Looked up from germline, CDR1 is LNHDA and CDR2 is SQIVND (reference sequence). The CDR3 loop spans 16 amino acids. CDR3 nucleotide sequence: TGTGCCAGTAGACGGACAGGGGAGCTTATTCCAGATACGCAGTATTTT. Translated, it gives CASRRTGELIPDTQYF.

The chain employs TRBV7-2 and TRBJ2-7; TRBD1 is a possible D gene (7 bases). This CDR3 is 14 amino acids long. Trimming removed 5 bases at V and 4 bases at J, with 15 bases between. Germline values: CDR1 SGHTA, CDR2 FQGNSA. The CDR3 DNA follows: TGTGCCAGCAGCGCCGAGACAGGGAGGTACGAGCAGTACTTC. Residues: CASSAETGRYEQYF.

As concerns this clonotype: One junction end disagrees with the germline gene, perhaps due to a read error. The V gene is TRBV2, the J gene TRBJ2-5; TRBD2 agrees at 8 bases. The CDR3 spans 13 residues. Germline CDR1 is SNHLY and CDR2 is FYNNEI. CDR3 nucleotide sequence: TGTGCCAGATCGGGACTAGTCGGTGAGACCCAGCACTTC. This encodes CARSGLVGETQHF.

The chain carries TRBV10-3 and TRBJ1-5; D not resolved. Per the germline V gene, CDR1 is ENHRY and CDR2 is SYGVKD. Trimming pared 11 bases from V and 10 bases from J, leaving 21 bases between. The CDR3 is 13 amino acids. The DNA for the CDR3 is TGTGCCCGCAGTGAAGCCAATTTCCGACCCCAGCATTTT. Its protein product is CARSEANFRPQHF.

This clonotype was seen only once. The CDR3 spells CASSEFGQSYGYTF. The CDR3 DNA follows: TGTGCCAGCAGTGAGTTCGGACAGAGCTATGGCTACACCTTC. This rearrangement joins TRBV25-1 to TRBJ1-2; TRBD1 is a possible D gene (6 bases). The CDR3 sequence is 14 residues long. Trimming removed 3 bases from V and 4 bases from J, with 12 bases in between. Germline V gene sequence: CDR1 MGHDK, CDR2 SYGVNS.

V and J are TRBV15 and TRBJ2-2; no clear D gene. Trimming cost V 0 bases and J 5 bases, with 7 bases left between them. CDR1 is LNHNV, CDR2 YYDKDF, per germline (reference sequence). CDR3 size: 14 residues. The CDR3 DNA is TGTGCCACCAGCAGAGATACCGGGACCGGGGAGCTGTTTTTT. It encodes CATSRDTGTGELFF.

This clonotype was seen a handful of times. The chain links TRBV29-1 to TRBJ1-1; no firm D call. The V end was cut by 4 bases, the J end by 3 bases, with 6 bases between. This CDR3 is built from 11 residues. Germline V CDR1 and CDR2: SQVTM, ANQGSEA. The CDR3 here is CSVGTYTEAFF. The CDR3 DNA is TGCAGCGTTGGCACCTACACTGAAGCTTTCTTT.

The gene calls are TRBV12-3 or TRBV12-4 and TRBJ1-6, with D possibly TRBD1 on 5 matching bases. The ends were cut back, 10 bases at V and 11 bases at J, with 24 bases in the middle. CDR3 length equals 15 residues. This CDR3 is CAIKNGVGVNPPLHF. DNA for the CDR3: TGTGCCATCAAAAATGGGGTAGGGGTCAATCCACCCCTCCACTTT.

This clonotype was observed many times. The V gene is TRBV20-1, the J gene TRBJ2-1; 13 bases align to TRBD2. The trim removed 7 bases at V and 5 bases at J, leaving 8 bases unmatched. The CDR3 has 15 residues. Germline V gene data show CDR1 as DFQATT and CDR2 as SNEGSKA (reference sequence). Here the CDR3 DNA reads TGCAGTGGCGTCTCAGGACTAGCGGGGGACAATGAGCAGTTCTTC. Protein product: CSGVSGLAGDNEQFF.

The chain links TRBV19 to TRBJ1-2; 7 bases align to TRBD1. Losses at the gene ends were 6 bases for V and 4 bases for J; bases not matched to a gene: 5. The CDR3 extends over 13 amino acids. Germline-derived CDR1 and CDR2 are LNHDA and SQIVND (reference sequence). This chain's CDR3 is CASRNRGGYGYTF. CDR3 bases: TGTGCCAGTAGAAACAGGGGAGGCTATGGCTACACCTTC.

This clonotype has at least ten counts. The rearrangement links TRBV24-1 to TRBJ1-6; 10 bases line up with TRBD1. This CDR3 is built from 15 residues. The ends lost 6 bases at V and 5 bases at J; junction bases unmatched: 3. Germline loops: CDR1 KGHDR, CDR2 SFDVKD. The CDR3 DNA reads TGTGCCACCAGTATTGGGACAGGGGATAATTCACCCCTCCACTTT. Amino acid sequence: CATSIGTGDNSPLHF.

The gene calls are TRBV10-1 and TRBJ2-1, with 8 bases fitting TRBD2. The CDR3 loop spans 14 amino acids. Per the germline V gene, CDR1 is WNHNN and CDR2 is SYGVQD (reference sequence). The CDR3 DNA sequence: TGCGTTAGCAGTACCGGGACTAGATTAAGTGAGCAGTTCTTC. This sequence encodes CVSSTGTRLSEQFF.

This chain links TRBV19 with TRBJ2-1, with TRBD1 identical over 9 bases. CDR3 length: 15 residues. Germline V gene lookup returns CDR1 LNHDA and CDR2 SQIVND (reference sequence). Unmatched junction bases numbered 5, after V lost 6 bases and J lost 2 bases. CDR3 DNA: TGTGCCAGTAGCAGGGACAGGGCCACCTACAATGAGCAGTTCTTC. Residues: CASSRDRATYNEQFF.

This clonotype came up many times. CDR3 region: CASSEMANSPLHF. DNA of the CDR3: TGTGCCAGCAGTGAAATGGCTAATTCACCCCTCCACTTT. The genes are TRBV6-1 and TRBJ1-6; D ambiguous. The CDR3 is 13 amino acids. Germline V gives CDR1 MNHNS, CDR2 SASEGT. The V gene lost 2 bases and the J gene lost 6 bases, with 5 bases spanning the gap.

In this sample, this clonotype turned up a few times. Being one base from a much bigger clone, this may be a read error. V gene TRBV20-1 combines with J gene TRBJ2-7; 7 bases match TRBD1. The CDR3 loop spans 13 amino acids. From germline, CDR1 is DFQATT and CDR2 SNEGSKA (reference sequence). CDR3 in amino acids: CPGPPGGIYEQYF. CDR3 nucleotides: TGCCCTGGACCTCCAGGGGGAATCTACGAGCAGTACTTC.

This clonotype was seen ten or more times. The chain carries TRBV11-2 and TRBJ2-7, with 12 bases fitting TRBD2. CDR3 length equals 16 residues. After removal of 4 bases from V and 7 bases from J, the junction contained 11 bases not matched to a gene. Germline V CDR1 and CDR2: SGHAT, FQNNGV. The CDR3 nucleotides read TGTGCCAGCAGCTCCCCCCTAGCGGGGGGGCATCGGGAGCAGTACTTC. This sequence encodes CASSSPLAGGHREQYF.

J is TRBJ2-7 and V is TRBV2; no reliable D call. There are 13 residues in the CDR3. Germline CDR1 is SNHLY and CDR2 is FYNNEI. Trimming removed 7 bases at V and 7 bases at J, with 17 bases between. The CDR3 sequence is CASTGTQGGEQYF. CDR3 nucleotide sequence: TGTGCCAGCACGGGTACCCAAGGTGGGGAGCAGTACTTC.

The chain has TRBV10-1 and TRBJ2-2; D uncertain. CDR3 length: 13 residues. Trimming cost V 0 bases and J 5 bases, with 4 bases left between them. Germline V lookup: CDR1 WNHNN, CDR2 SYGVQD (reference sequence). CDR3 amino acids: CASSESPTGELFF. The CDR3 DNA sequence: TGCGCCAGCAGTGAGTCACCGACCGGGGAGCTGTTTTTT.

This chain uses TRBV29-1 with TRBJ1-2; D is undetermined. The CDR3 runs 13 residues. Trimming took off 4 bases at V and 2 bases at J, with 11 bases between the two ends. Germline V lookup: CDR1 SQVTM, CDR2 ANQGSEA. In nucleotides, the CDR3 is TGCAGCGTTGGGACTAGCGGGAACTATGGCTACACCTTC. This encodes CSVGTSGNYGYTF.

The rearrangement links TRBV29-1 to TRBJ2-7, with TRBD1 matching over 8 bases. CDR3 length: 12 residues. Germline CDR1 is SQVTM and CDR2 is ANQGSEA. The ends lost 6 bases at V and 5 bases at J; junction bases unmatched: 6. The CDR3 coding sequence is TGCAGCGTCGGACAGGGCTTGCACGAGCAGTACTTC. This sequence encodes CSVGQGLHEQYF.

To note about this clonotype: Because it lacks the conserved phenylalanine or tryptophan at the end, this CDR3 is likely a read error. The V and J genes are TRBV19 and TRBJ2-2; no clear D. Per germline, CDR1 LNHDA and CDR2 SQIVND (reference sequence). V was trimmed by 7 bases and J by 0 bases, leaving 12 bases between them. The CDR3 totals 15 residues. This CDR3 reads CASNGAGANTGELFL. The CDR3 nucleotides are TGTGCCAGTAACGGCGCAGGCGCGAACACCGGGGAGCTGTTTTTG.